The 8 T cell receptor beta chains presented below share a single source sample, sequenced in a study of patients and donors after allogeneic stem cell transplantation. Each CDR3 protein gets one entry after TCRdb re-called the RT-PCR reads with MiXCR. Of about a million distinct CDR3 sequences listed, about 20% were seen once; the top ten hold 6%. Sequenced: blood, either unsorted or a sorted T cell fraction (not recorded which). Receptor source: a human donor who was either an allogeneic HSCT recipient or a stem cell or donor lymphocyte infusion donor (not recorded which). It is not recorded whose cells these are; they may come from a transplant donor.

This clonotype was observed a handful of times. The chain joins TRBV28 to TRBJ1-2; D possibly corresponds to TRBD1 (5 bases). V shed 6 bases and J shed 5 bases, with 16 bases lying between them. The V gene's germline CDR1 is MDHEN and CDR2 SYDVKM. CDR3 length: 14 residues. Here the CDR3 DNA reads TGTGCCAGCAGCCCAGATCGGGACGCTTATGGCTACACCTTC. Amino acids: CASSPDRDAYGYTF.

This chain uses TRBV6-5 with TRBJ2-7, with D possibly TRBD2 on 6 matching bases. CDR1 MNHEY and CDR2 SVGAGI come from the germline V gene. V shed 0 bases and J shed 4 bases, with 10 bases lying between them. The CDR3 totals 14 residues. The CDR3 nucleotides are TGTGCCAGCAGTTACTCGCGGGGACGTTACGAGCAGTACTTC. This sequence encodes CASSYSRGRYEQYF.

This chain joins TRBV7-8 and TRBJ2-3; 10 bases align to TRBD2. Germline trimming cut 5 bases from V and 0 bases from J; bases unmatched to any gene: 5. The CDR3 covers 16 residues. Germline loops: CDR1 SGHVS, CDR2 FQNEAQ. CDR3 nucleotides: TGTGCCAGCAGCATCAGGACTAGCGGAAGCACAGATACGCAGTATTTT. It is translated as CASSIRTSGSTDTQYF.

This clonotype was counted between two and nine times. This chain connects TRBV13 to TRBJ1-1; no clear D. Trimming left V 5 bases short and J 1 base short, with 14 bases between. There are 15 residues in the CDR3. Germline V gives CDR1 PRHDT, CDR2 FYEKMQ (reference sequence). DNA of the CDR3: TGTGCCAGCAGCCTCCAAAGGACTGAGAACACTGAAGCTTTCTTT. Its protein product is CASSLQRTENTEAFF.

Only a few counts were recorded for this clonotype. The chain couples TRBV12-3 or TRBV12-4 to TRBJ1-5, with D hard to call. The CDR3 is 12 residues long. V was trimmed by 3 bases and J by 7 bases, leaving 7 bases between them. This CDR3 reads CASSFVGQPQHF. The CDR3 DNA reads as TGTGCCAGCAGTTTCGTTGGCCAGCCCCAGCATTTT.

The rearrangement uses TRBV19 and TRBJ1-1; D unresolved. The germline V gene encodes CDR1 LNHDA and CDR2 SQIVND (reference sequence). The CDR3 is 15 amino acids. V was shortened by 4 bases and J by 5 bases, with 17 bases between the two germline ends. CDR3 nucleotide sequence: TGTGCCAGTAGTACCCTCCGAGGGCAGGAGACTGAAGCTTTCTTT. This translates into CASSTLRGQETEAFF.

This clonotype was counted a few times. V is TRBV7-9 and J is TRBJ2-1; D not certain. V was clipped by 5 bases and J by 0 bases, with 17 bases between them. Germline V gene lookup returns CDR1 SEHNR and CDR2 FQNEAQ (reference sequence). The CDR3 runs to 17 residues. The CDR3 sequence is CASSPSGGASSYNEQFF. CDR3 sequence (DNA): TGTGCCAGCAGCCCTAGTGGCGGAGCTAGCTCCTACAATGAGCAGTTCTTC.

The table lists this clonotype with a few counts. This chain joins TRBV25-1 and TRBJ2-1; D call uncertain. Trimming removed 1 base at V and 8 bases at J, with 9 bases between. Germline assignment: CDR1 MGHDK and CDR2 SYGVNS. The CDR3 runs 13 residues. The CDR3 reads CASSEFILDEQFF. The CDR3 coding sequence is TGTGCCAGCAGTGAATTCATATTGGATGAGCAGTTCTTC. Looking up the rest from reference TRBV25-1 and TRBJ2-1 gives the full variable domain: EADIYQTPRYLVIGTGKKITLECSQTMGHDKMYWYQQDPGMELHLIHYSYGVNSTEKGDLSSESTVSRIRTEHFPLTLESARPSHTSQYLCASSEFILDEQFFGPGTRLTVL.